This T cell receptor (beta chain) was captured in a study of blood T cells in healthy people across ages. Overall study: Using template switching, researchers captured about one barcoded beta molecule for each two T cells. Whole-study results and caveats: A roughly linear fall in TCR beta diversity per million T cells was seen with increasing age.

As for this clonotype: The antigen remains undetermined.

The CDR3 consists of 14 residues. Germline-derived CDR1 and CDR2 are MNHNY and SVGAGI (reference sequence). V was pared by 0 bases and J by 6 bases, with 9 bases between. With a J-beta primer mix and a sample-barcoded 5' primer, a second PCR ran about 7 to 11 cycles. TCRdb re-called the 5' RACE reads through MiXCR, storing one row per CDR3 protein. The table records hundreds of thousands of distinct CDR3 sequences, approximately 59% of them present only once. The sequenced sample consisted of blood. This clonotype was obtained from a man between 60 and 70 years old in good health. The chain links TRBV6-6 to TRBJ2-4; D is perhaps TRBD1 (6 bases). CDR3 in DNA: TGTGCCAGCAGTTACTCACAGGGTGTAAACATTCAGTACTTC. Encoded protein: CASSYSQGVNIQYF.